One sample yielded the 24 T cell receptor beta chains listed below, sequenced in a study of technical replicates of blood from several donors. Clones were read by immunoSEQ multiplex PCR, and TCRdb kept only the in-frame ones, dropping some. The data hold approximately 75,000 clones, with approximately 80% observed a single time. The sample comprised PBMCs. The receptor source for this set is a human donor in good health. Some clones in this sample may be carry-over from other donors' samples.

This chain joins TRBV6-1 and TRBJ1-4; D is undetermined. This CDR3 is 13 amino acids long. Germline-derived CDR1 and CDR2 are MNHNS and SASEGT. Trimming removed 5 bases from V and 5 bases from J, with 9 bases in between. The CDR3 spells CASSFQENEKLFF. In nucleotides, the CDR3 is TGTGCCAGCAGTTTCCAGGAAAATGAAAAACTGTTTTTT.

The chain couples TRBV15 to TRBJ2-7; D is undetermined. With 0 bases removed from V and 4 bases from J, the gap between germline ends came to 13 bases. The CDR3 runs to 15 residues. The germline V gene has CDR1 LNHNV and CDR2 YYDKDF (reference sequence). The CDR3 protein is CATSRDQKRSYEQYF. The CDR3 DNA is TGTGCCACCAGCAGAGATCAAAAGCGAAGTTACGAGCAGTACTTC.

V usage is TRBV5-5 and J usage is TRBJ2-7, with a possible D match to TRBD1 (6 bases). V shed 0 bases and J shed 7 bases, with 14 bases lying between them. From germline, CDR1 is SGHKS and CDR2 YYEKEE (reference sequence). CDR3 length: 14 amino acids. The CDR3 sequence: CASSLDQGRGEQYF. CDR3 nucleotide sequence: TGTGCCAGCAGCTTGGATCAGGGGAGAGGTGAGCAGTACTTC. Complete variable domain (other parts from reference TRBV5-5 and TRBJ2-7): DAGVTQSPTHLIKTRGQQVTLRCSPISGHKSVSWYQQVLGQGPQFIFQYYEKEERGRGNFPDRFSARQFPNYSSELNVNALLLGDSALYLCASSLDQGRGEQYFGPGTRLTVT.

This clone was detected once. The chain joins TRBV5-1 to TRBJ1-4; D uncertain. Trimming cost V 4 bases and J 7 bases, with 17 bases left between them. Per germline, CDR1 SGHRS and CDR2 YFSETQ. CDR3 size: 15 residues. As DNA, the CDR3 is TGCGCCAGCAGCGGAACCCGGGGATCCGGTGAAAAACTGTTTTTT. This sequence encodes CASSGTRGSGEKLFF.

The rearrangement links TRBV7-7 to TRBJ2-7; D possibly corresponds to TRBD2 (6 bases). With 6 bases removed from V and 4 bases from J, the gap between germline ends came to 13 bases. Germline CDR1 is SSHAT and CDR2 is FNYEAQ (reference sequence). The CDR3 extends over 13 amino acids. The CDR3, as DNA: TGTGCCAGCAGTGAGGGTGGAGGGTACGAGCAGTACTTC. Protein product: CASSEGGGYEQYF.

The chain is built from TRBV5-4 and TRBJ2-3; no clear D. Trimming stripped 0 bases from V and 7 bases from J, with 3 bases between. Per germline, CDR1 SGHNT and CDR2 YYREEE (reference sequence). The CDR3 loop spans 11 amino acids. CDR3 in DNA: TGTGCCAGCAGCTTGGCCAATACGCAGTATTTT. This encodes CASSLANTQYF.

This clone appeared a single time. This chain connects TRBV30 to TRBJ2-5; D unclear. CDR3 size: 11 residues. Between the trimmed V and J ends, which lost 5 bases and 4 bases, there was a span of 8 bases. The germline CDR1 and CDR2 sequences are GTSNPN and SVGIG (reference sequence). DNA for the CDR3: TGTGCCTGGGACATTTCAGAGACCCAGTACTTC. This translates into CAWDISETQYF.

The chain carries TRBV30 and TRBJ2-5, with TRBD2 matching 7 bases. Germline loops: CDR1 GTSNPN, CDR2 SVGIG (reference sequence). The CDR3 totals 15 residues. Germline trimming cut 2 bases from V and 5 bases from J; bases unmatched to any gene: 11. CDR3 nucleotide sequence: TGTGCCTGGAGTCGGACGGCGGGAGTTTCTGAGACCCAGTACTTC. Translation gives CAWSRTAGVSETQYF.

This chain links TRBV7-6 with TRBJ1-2; 10 bases fit TRBD1. J gave up 1 base and V 5 bases, and 4 bases lay outside the gene matches. The CDR3 has 15 residues. Germline V CDR1 and CDR2: SGHVS, FNYEAQ. This CDR3 reads CASSSGQGVNYGYTF. The CDR3 DNA follows: TGTGCCAGCAGCAGTGGACAGGGGGTTAACTATGGCTACACCTTC.

This chain uses TRBV11-1 with TRBJ2-1, with no clear D. This CDR3 region has 13 residues. V was clipped by 0 bases and J by 8 bases, with 8 bases between them. CDR1 is SGHAT and CDR2 is FQDESV in the germline V gene (reference sequence). The CDR3 DNA reads TGTGCCAGCAGCTTAGCAAATTCGGATGAGCAGTTCTTC. Residues: CASSLANSDEQFF.

The chain combines TRBV5-1 with TRBJ2-6, with TRBD1 identical over 11 bases. The germline gives CDR1 SGHRS, CDR2 YFSETQ. Trimming took 3 bases from V and 0 from J; bases not matched to a gene: 5. The CDR3 covers 18 residues. CDR3 DNA: TGCGCCAGCAGCTCCTCCGGGACAGGGGGCTCTGGGGCCAACGTCCTGACTTTC. Residues: CASSSSGTGGSGANVLTF. Filled out from reference TRBV5-1 and TRBJ2-6, the complete variable domain reads KAGVTQTPRYLIKTRGQQVTLSCSPISGHRSVSWYQQTPGQGLQFLFEYFSETQRNKGNFPGRFSGRQFSNSRSEMNVSTLELGDSALYLCASSSSGTGGSGANVLTFGAGSRLTVL.

This chain connects TRBV7-2 to TRBJ1-2; maybe TRBD1 (5 bases). CDR1 is SGHTA, CDR2 FQGNSA, per germline. The CDR3 consists of 13 residues. V lost 5 bases, J lost 4 bases, and 11 bases lay in between. As DNA, the CDR3 is TGTGCCAGCAGCACCTCAGGGCCCTATGGCTACACCTTC. Translating gives CASSTSGPYGYTF. Combining the CDR3 with reference TRBV7-2 and TRBJ1-2 gives the whole variable domain GAGVSQSPSNKVTEKGKDVELRCDPISGHTALYWYRQSLGQGLEFLIYFQGNSAPDKSGLPSDRFSAERTGGSVSTLTIQRTQQEDSAVYLCASSTSGPYGYTFGSGTRLTVV.

The chain combines TRBV15 with TRBJ1-5, with 7 bases that match TRBD1. Germline loops: CDR1 LNHNV, CDR2 YYDKDF (reference sequence). The CDR3 covers 16 residues. V lost 0 bases and J lost 5; bases outside the gene matches: 7. This CDR3 reads CATSRDLVGGDQPQHF. CDR3 nucleotides: TGTGCCACCAGCAGAGATCTGGTAGGGGGCGATCAGCCCCAGCATTTT.

The V and J genes are TRBV5-1 and TRBJ1-2; D may be TRBD1 (5 bases). This CDR3 contains 13 residues. In germline, CDR1 is SGHRS, CDR2 YFSETQ. The V and J ends lost 4 bases and 3 bases respectively, with 10 bases between them. Here the CDR3 DNA reads TGCGCCAGCAGCGCCAGGGAATACTATGGCTACACCTTC. Translation: CASSAREYYGYTF.

The V gene is TRBV11-3, the J gene TRBJ2-1; 10 nucleotides agree with TRBD2. Germline CDR1 reads SGHNT; CDR2 reads YENEEA. This CDR3 is 16 amino acids long. Trimming at V came to 1 base and at J to 5 bases, leaving 5 bases not matched to a gene. The CDR3 loop reads CASSLVSGRGHNEQFF. The CDR3 DNA follows: TGTGCCAGCAGCTTAGTAAGCGGGAGGGGACACAATGAGCAGTTCTTC.

In this sample, this clone turned up a few times. This chain uses TRBV6-5 with TRBJ2-7, with a weak D call TRBD2 (5 bases). The CDR3 runs to 15 residues. Trimming shortened V by 4 bases and J by 6 bases, and 19 bases separated the two germline ends. CDR1 is MNHEY and CDR2 is SVGAGI in the germline V gene. This chain's CDR3 is CASSFMGPEGTEQYF. CDR3 nucleotide sequence: TGTGCCAGCAGTTTTATGGGCCCCGAGGGCACCGAGCAGTACTTC.

The rearrangement links TRBV9 to TRBJ2-7, with a tentative D call TRBD1 (6 bases). CDR1 is SGDLS, CDR2 YYNGEE, per germline. V was clipped by 4 bases and J by 1 base, with 21 bases between them. The CDR3 covers 17 residues. The CDR3 loop is CASSKGELGPESYEQYF. The CDR3 DNA reads TGTGCCAGCAGCAAGGGGGAACTCGGGCCGGAGTCCTACGAGCAGTACTTC.

A single count supports this clone. This rearrangement joins TRBV7-7 to TRBJ2-7, with 12 positions matching TRBD2. Trimming took 5 bases from V and 5 from J; bases not matched to a gene: 7. The V gene's germline CDR1 is SSHAT and CDR2 FNYEAQ (reference sequence). This CDR3 has 15 residues. CDR3 sequence reads: CASSRRLAGDNEQYF. In nucleotides, the CDR3 is TGTGCCAGCAGCCGAAGACTAGCGGGAGACAACGAGCAGTACTTC.

The chain combines TRBV5-6 with TRBJ1-4; 7 nucleotides match TRBD1. Germline lookup yields CDR1 SGHDT and CDR2 YYEEEE. The CDR3 runs 13 residues. The ends lost 4 bases at V and 8 bases at J; junction bases unmatched: 5. CDR3 sequence reads: CASSQKDREKLFF. Here the CDR3 DNA reads TGTGCCAGCAGCCAAAAGGACAGGGAAAAACTGTTTTTT. The full variable domain, completed using reference TRBV5-6 and TRBJ1-4, is DAGVTQSPTHLIKTRGQQVTLRCSPKSGHDTVSWYQQALGQGPQFIFQYYEEEERQRGNFPDRFSGHQFPNYSSELNVNALLLGDSALYLCASSQKDREKLFFGSGTQLSVL.

A few counts support this clone. This chain uses TRBV6-4 with TRBJ2-3, with TRBD2 as a possible D gene (6 bases). CDR1 is MRHNA and CDR2 is SNTAGT in the germline V gene. The length of the CDR3 is 15 residues. Deletions cut 4 bases from V and 5 bases from J, with 16 bases between. CDR3 coding DNA: TGTGCCAGCAGTGTCATGGCGGGACGGGGAGATACGCAGTATTTT. Its translation: CASSVMAGRGDTQYF.

The chain couples TRBV9 to TRBJ2-7, with D perhaps matching TRBD2 (6 bases). CDR1 SGDLS and CDR2 YYNGEE come from the germline V gene. Trimming pared 0 bases from V and 6 bases from J, leaving 7 bases between. The CDR3 covers 12 residues. CDR3 sequence (DNA): TGTGCCAGCAGCGTAGACGGGGGCGAGCAGTACTTC. Translating it yields CASSVDGGEQYF.

This clone was observed a few times. The V call is TRBV6-1, the J call TRBJ1-1; tentative D call: TRBD1 (6 bases). Trimming left V 0 bases short and J 11 bases short, with 13 bases between. This CDR3 has 13 amino acids. Germline assignment: CDR1 MNHNS and CDR2 SASEGT. This CDR3 is CASSEAHRVDAFF. In DNA form, the CDR3 reads TGTGCCAGCAGTGAAGCCCACAGGGTGGACGCTTTCTTT.

The gene calls are TRBV2 and TRBJ2-3, with 10 bases lining up with TRBD1. Per germline, CDR1 SNHLY and CDR2 FYNNEI. CDR3 length: 17 amino acids. With V trimmed by 10 bases and J by 5 bases, 18 bases remained unmatched. The CDR3 DNA sequence: TGTGCCACACCCAGGGGAACCGGGACAGGGGAGGTAGATACGCAGTATTTT. This encodes CATPRGTGTGEVDTQYF.

This chain connects TRBV2 to TRBJ2-2; D is unresolved. The germline V gene encodes CDR1 SNHLY and CDR2 FYNNEI. V was trimmed by 6 bases and J by 3 bases, leaving 11 bases between them. The CDR3 has 14 residues. The CDR3 DNA is TGTGCCAGCAGCGTCGACAAGTACACCGGGGAGCTGTTTTTT. This translates into CASSVDKYTGELFF.